A selection of T cell receptor beta chains follows, all from one sample in a study of blood T cell repertoires in COVID-19. TCRdb keeps only in-frame clones here, not all; method: immunoSEQ multiplex PCR. The repertoire has under 500,000 clones, about 90% of them found once; the top ten carry roughly 2%. Sequenced: PBMCs or T cells enriched from blood (not recorded which). The receptors were gathered from a young woman with acute COVID-19. Both conserved end residues are part of each CDR3. D genes are given only for firm matches. Size tells how often a clone was seen (once, few, many) or the class of an expanded clone, and some rows leave it out.

clone_size d_call j_call v_call cdr3_nt cdr3_aa
. . TRBJ2-4 TRBV29-1 TGCAGCGTGGAACTAGCCAAAAACATTCAGTACTTC CSVELAKNIQYF
. TRBD1 TRBJ1-2 TRBV12-3/TRBV12-4 TGTGCCAGCAGTCCCGGGACAGGTATTGGCTACACCTTC CASSPGTGIGYTF
. TRBD1 TRBJ1-2 TRBV28 TGTGCCAGCAGTCTGATACAGGGGTTTTCTAACTATGGCTACACCTTC CASSLIQGFSNYGYTF
. . TRBJ1-3 TRBV6-5 TGTGCCAGCAGTTACGGGCGAGGGCTTGGGAACACCATATATTTT CASSYGRGLGNTIYF
. . TRBJ1-1 TRBV28 TGTGCCAGCACGGGGAACACTGAAGCTTTCTTT CASTGNTEAFF
. TRBD2 TRBJ2-1 TRBV4-3 TGCGCCAGCAGTCCCGGACTAGCGTCTTACAATGAGCAGTTCTTC CASSPGLASYNEQFF
. . TRBJ1-2 TRBV10-3 TGTGCCGTCCTCAGGGTTGGGGATGGCTACACCTTC CAVLRVGDGYTF
. . TRBJ1-5 TRBV12-3/TRBV12-4 TGTGCCAGCACCAGGGCGGGCAATCAGCCCCAGCATTTT CASTRAGNQPQHF
. . TRBJ1-5 TRBV30 TGTGCCTGGAGTGTTCTATATAGCAATCAGCCCCAGCATTTT CAWSVLYSNQPQHF
. . TRBJ1-1 TRBV6-2/TRBV6-3 TGTGCCAGCAGTTACAGATACGGCACTGAAGCTTTCTTT CASSYRYGTEAFF
. TRBD2 TRBJ2-2 TRBV2 TGTGCCAGCAGTGATTCTAGCGGGAGGGCTATCGGGGAGCTGTTTTTT CASSDSSGRAIGELFF
. TRBD1 TRBJ1-2 TRBV6-5 TGTGCCAGCAGTAAGGACAGGGAATATGGCTACACCTTC CASSKDREYGYTF
. . TRBJ1-2 TRBV28 TGTGCCAGCAGCCTCGGACAGTACGATGGCTACACCTTC CASSLGQYDGYTF
. TRBD1 TRBJ1-1 TRBV7-9 TGTGCCAGCAGCTTTGGGACAGAGGCTGAAGCTTTCTTT CASSFGTEAEAFF
once TRBD1 TRBJ1-5 TRBV27 TGTGCCAGCAGTTTAAAGGGACAGATTGTGCAGCCCCAGCATTTT CASSLKGQIVQPQHF
. TRBD2 TRBJ2-2 TRBV7-8 TGTGCCAGCAGCGGCGGGGCGGGAGCCACCGGGGAGCTGTTTTTT CASSGGAGATGELFF
. . TRBJ2-7 TRBV5-6 TGTGCCAGCAGCTTGGCTCAGGGGGGGCAGTACTTC CASSLAQGGQYF
. TRBD2 TRBJ2-3 TRBV11-2 TGTGCCAGCAGTTTGACTAGCGGGGGGAGCACAGATACGCAGTATTTT CASSLTSGGSTDTQYF
. TRBD1 TRBJ1-4 TRBV5-1 TGCGCCAGCAGCGGAATGGGACAGGTCAATGAAAAACTGTTTTTT CASSGMGQVNEKLFF
. . TRBJ2-2 TRBV2 TGTGCCAGCAGGAAGACAAGGAACACCGGGGAGCTGTTTTTT CASRKTRNTGELFF
. . TRBJ2-7 TRBV19 TGTGCCAGTAGTATCGCGGGACAGAGGTTTGTGGAGCAGTACTTC CASSIAGQRFVEQYF
. . TRBJ1-2 TRBV20-1 TGCAGTGCTAGGGCCGGAGGTGGCTACACCTTC CSARAGGGYTF
. TRBD1 TRBJ1-5 TRBV12-5 TGTGCTAGTGGTCCGGGACAGGGAATAGATCAGCCCCAGCATTTT CASGPGQGIDQPQHF
. . TRBJ2-2 TRBV7-8 TGTGCCAGCAGCCTACGTTCCAGTGCCGGGGAGCTGTTTTTT CASSLRSSAGELFF
. . TRBJ2-5 TRBV10-3 TGTGCCGGGGGGGCCTCCCAAGAGACCCAGTACTTC CAGGASQETQYF
. TRBD1 TRBJ2-3 TRBV19 TGTGCCAGTAGTATAAGGGGACAGGGGACAGATACGCAGTATTTT CASSIRGQGTDTQYF
. TRBD2 TRBJ2-7 TRBV29-1 TGCAGCGTTGGGACTAGCGGGAGGAACTCCTACGAGCAGTACTTC CSVGTSGRNSYEQYF
. . TRBJ2-5 TRBV7-2 TGTGCCAGCAGTCCTAGTCAGGGCTATGTTCAAGAGACCCAGTACTTC CASSPSQGYVQETQYF
. . TRBJ1-4 TRBV7-2 TGTGCCAGCAGCTTAGTTAAGGGGACTAATGAAAAACTGTTTTTT CASSLVKGTNEKLFF
. TRBD2 TRBJ2-3 TRBV30 TGTGCCTGGAGTGCCGGACTAGCGGGAGTGGATACGCAGTATTTT CAWSAGLAGVDTQYF
. . TRBJ2-7 TRBV4-3 TGCGCCAGCAGCCAAGCTCAGGGGCGCGAGCAGTACTTC CASSQAQGREQYF
. . TRBJ1-3 TRBV5-5 TGTGCCAGCAGCTTGGGGCGGGCTGGAAACACCATATATTTT CASSLGRAGNTIYF
. TRBD1 TRBJ2-7 TRBV15 TGTGCCACCAGCAGAGGGCCGGGACAGGGCGTCCACGAGCAGTACTTC CATSRGPGQGVHEQYF
. . TRBJ1-1 TRBV11-3 TGTGCCAGCAGCCCGGGTGGGAACACTGAAGCTTTCTTT CASSPGGNTEAFF
once . TRBJ2-3 TRBV18 TGTGCCAGCTCCCCCGCGGGCACAGATACGCAGTATTTT CASSPAGTDTQYF
. . TRBJ2-1 TRBV9 TGTGCCAGCAGCCCCCCGGGGTATCCCAATGAGCAGTTCTTC CASSPPGYPNEQFF
. TRBD2 TRBJ2-1 TRBV11-2 TGTGCCAGCACAATTATCCCCGGGACTAGCGGGGGTAGTTACAATGAGCAGTTCTTC CASTIIPGTSGGSYNEQFF
once TRBD2 TRBJ2-7 TRBV11-2 TGTGCCAGCAGCCCCCGGCGGGAGGCTAGCGGGAGGGATCTGTACTTC CASSPRREASGRDLYF
. . TRBJ1-3 TRBV25-1 TGTGCCAGCAGCCTTCCGAGCTCTGGAAACACCATATATTTT CASSLPSSGNTIYF
. . TRBJ2-5 TRBV12-3/TRBV12-4 TGTGCCAGCAGTTTGGACAGACAAGAGACCCAGTACTTC CASSLDRQETQYF
. . TRBJ2-1 TRBV10-3 TGTGCCATCAGTCCGGGGGGCGGCCAACAATACAATGAGCAGTTCTTC CAISPGGGQQYNEQFF
few . TRBJ2-4 TRBV28 TGTGCCAGCAGTGCCCCGACAGCTTCCTTGAACATTCAGTACTTC CASSAPTASLNIQYF
. TRBD1 TRBJ2-5 TRBV6-5 TGTGCCAGCAGTCCCGGGACAGCTCAAGAGACCCAGTACTTC CASSPGTAQETQYF
. . TRBJ2-1 TRBV12-5 TGTGCTAGTGGTTTGGGCGGATCTACACTGAGCAATGAGCAGTTCTTC CASGLGGSTLSNEQFF
. . TRBJ2-1 TRBV7-2 TGTGCCAGCAGCCTAACGGAGCGGGAGCAGTTCTTC CASSLTEREQFF
. . TRBJ2-1 TRBV29-1 TGCAGCGTTAGTGCGTTCCGGAGCTCCTACAATGAGCAGTTCTTC CSVSAFRSSYNEQFF
. TRBD1 TRBJ1-3 TRBV7-9 TGTGCCAGCAGGCTGGGACAGAACGGAAACACCATATATTTT CASRLGQNGNTIYF
. . TRBJ2-3 TRBV19 TGTGCCAGTAGTATAGACCATACAGATACGCAGTATTTT CASSIDHTDTQYF
. . TRBJ2-1 TRBV6-5 TGTGCCAGCAGAAAGCCCAATTCTGAGCAGTTCTTC CASRKPNSEQFF
. TRBD1 TRBJ1-5 TRBV5-4 TGTGCCAGCAGCTTAGGCAGGGGGCAGTATGACAATCAGCCCCAGCATTTT CASSLGRGQYDNQPQHF
. . TRBJ1-5 TRBV3-1/TRBV3-2 TGTGCCAGCAGCCCCAGGGAGGGGAATCAGCCCCAGCATTTT CASSPREGNQPQHF
. . TRBJ2-7 TRBV18 TGTGCCAGCGCGGGGGGACAGTCGTCCGGCTACGAGCAGTACTTC CASAGGQSSGYEQYF
. TRBD1 TRBJ2-5 TRBV12-5 TGTGCTAGTGGTTCCACGGGGACAGGGCTTTCTCAGGAGACCCAGTACTTC CASGSTGTGLSQETQYF
once TRBD1 TRBJ1-5 TRBV9 TGTGCCAGCAGCGTGGGGACAGCGAGCAATCAGCCCCAGCATTTT CASSVGTASNQPQHF